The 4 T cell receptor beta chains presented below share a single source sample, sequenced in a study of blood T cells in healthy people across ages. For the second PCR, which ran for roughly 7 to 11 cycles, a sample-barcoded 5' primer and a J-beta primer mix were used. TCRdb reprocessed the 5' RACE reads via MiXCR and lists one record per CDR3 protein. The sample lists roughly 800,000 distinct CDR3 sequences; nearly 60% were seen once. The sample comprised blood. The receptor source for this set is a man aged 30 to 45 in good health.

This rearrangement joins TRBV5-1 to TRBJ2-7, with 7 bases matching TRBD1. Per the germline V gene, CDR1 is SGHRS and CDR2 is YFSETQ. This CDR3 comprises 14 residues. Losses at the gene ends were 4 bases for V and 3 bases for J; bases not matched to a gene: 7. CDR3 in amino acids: CASSDRDGNYEQYF. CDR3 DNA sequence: TGCGCCAGCAGCGACAGGGACGGAAACTACGAGCAGTACTTC.

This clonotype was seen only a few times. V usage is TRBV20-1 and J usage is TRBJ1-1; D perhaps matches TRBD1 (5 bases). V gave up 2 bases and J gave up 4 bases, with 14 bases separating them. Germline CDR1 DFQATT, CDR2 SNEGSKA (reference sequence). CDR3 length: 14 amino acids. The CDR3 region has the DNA TGCAGTGCTAGAACCCAGGGTCGAGGCACTGAAGCTTTCTTT. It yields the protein CSARTQGRGTEAFF.

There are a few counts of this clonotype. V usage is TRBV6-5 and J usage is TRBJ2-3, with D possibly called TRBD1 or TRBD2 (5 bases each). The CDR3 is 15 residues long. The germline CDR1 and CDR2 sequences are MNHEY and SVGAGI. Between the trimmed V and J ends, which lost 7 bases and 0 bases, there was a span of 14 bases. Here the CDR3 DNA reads TGTGCCAGCACTCCAAAGGGGAGTAGCACAGATACGCAGTATTTT. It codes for CASTPKGSSTDTQYF.

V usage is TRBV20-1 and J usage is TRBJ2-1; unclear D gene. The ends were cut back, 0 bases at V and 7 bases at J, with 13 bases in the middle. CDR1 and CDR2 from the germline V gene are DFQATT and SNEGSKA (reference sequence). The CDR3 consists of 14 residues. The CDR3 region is CSARDPGRANEQFF. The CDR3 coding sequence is TGCAGTGCTAGAGATCCGGGTAGGGCAAATGAGCAGTTCTTC.